The T cell receptor (beta chain) described here comes from a study of T cells in Graves' hyperthyroidism and ophthalmopathy. Overall study context: It was at initial diagnosis, before any treatment, that peripheral blood was collected.

Comment on this clonotype: No antigen is known for it.

Germline assignment: CDR1 MDHEN and CDR2 SYDVKM. This CDR3 spans 15 amino acids. Trimming removed 2 bases from V and 5 bases from J; junction bases left unmatched: 7. Amplification of TCR beta CDR3 regions used RNA as the template. First-round RT-PCR targeting the TCR CDR3 was performed with the HTBI primer set. TCRdb reanalysed the multiplex PCR reads using MiXCR and keeps one entry per CDR3 protein. The profile shows under 400,000 distinct CDR3 sequences, around a sixth of them singletons. General observations from the study: Ophthalmopathy stood apart from stable hyperthyroidism in a 13 V-J model.

Exclusions: uncontrolled infection, other autoimmune disease, pregnancy, lactation. Sequences were obtained from blood. This chain uses TRBV28 with TRBJ2-5; TRBD2 agrees at 8 bases. This sequence was found in a woman aged 40 to 50 with Graves' ophthalmopathy. CDR3 sequence reads: CASSLPAGEMETQYF. The CDR3 coding sequence is TGTGCCAGCAGTTTACCAGCGGGAGAAATGGAGACCCAGTACTTC.